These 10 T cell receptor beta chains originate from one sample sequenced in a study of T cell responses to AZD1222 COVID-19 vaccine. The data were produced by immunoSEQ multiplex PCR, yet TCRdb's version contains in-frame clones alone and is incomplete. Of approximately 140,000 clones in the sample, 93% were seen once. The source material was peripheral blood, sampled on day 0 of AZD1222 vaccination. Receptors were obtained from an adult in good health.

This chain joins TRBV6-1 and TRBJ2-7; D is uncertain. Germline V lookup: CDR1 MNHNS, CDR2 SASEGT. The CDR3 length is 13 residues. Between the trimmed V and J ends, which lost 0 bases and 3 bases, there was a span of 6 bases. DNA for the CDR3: TGTGCCAGCAGTGAAGCGATCAGCTACGAGCAGTACTTC. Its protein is CASSEAISYEQYF.

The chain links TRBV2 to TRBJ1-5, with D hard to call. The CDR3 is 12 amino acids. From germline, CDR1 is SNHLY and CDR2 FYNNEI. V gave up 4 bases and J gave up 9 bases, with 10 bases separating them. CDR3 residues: CASSGPGGPQHF. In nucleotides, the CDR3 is TGTGCCAGCAGTGGTCCAGGTGGGCCCCAGCATTTT.

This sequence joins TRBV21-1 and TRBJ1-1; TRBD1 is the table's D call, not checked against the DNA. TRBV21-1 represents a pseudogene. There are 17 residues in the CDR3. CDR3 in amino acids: CASSKVETGPSNTEAFF. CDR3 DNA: TGTGCCAGCAGCAAAGTTGAGACAGGGCCCTCGAACACTGAAGCTTTCTTT.

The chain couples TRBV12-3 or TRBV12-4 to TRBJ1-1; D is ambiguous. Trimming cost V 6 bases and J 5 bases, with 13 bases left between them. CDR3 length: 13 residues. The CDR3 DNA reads TGTGCCAGCAGCCCCACCCTGTGGACTGAAGCTTTCTTT. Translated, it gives CASSPTLWTEAFF.

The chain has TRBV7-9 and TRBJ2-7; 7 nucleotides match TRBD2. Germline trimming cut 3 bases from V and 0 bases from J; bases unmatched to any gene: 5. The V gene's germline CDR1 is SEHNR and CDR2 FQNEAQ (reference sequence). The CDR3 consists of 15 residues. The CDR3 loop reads CASSLSGVSSYEQYF. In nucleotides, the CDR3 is TGTGCCAGCAGCTTGAGCGGGGTGAGCTCCTACGAGCAGTACTTC.

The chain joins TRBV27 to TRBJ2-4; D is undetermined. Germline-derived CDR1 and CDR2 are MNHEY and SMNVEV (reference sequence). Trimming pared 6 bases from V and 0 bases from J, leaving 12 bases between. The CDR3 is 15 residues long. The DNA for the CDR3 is TGTGCCAGCAGCTCCCGAGGAAAAGCCAAAAACATTCAGTACTTC. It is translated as CASSSRGKAKNIQYF.

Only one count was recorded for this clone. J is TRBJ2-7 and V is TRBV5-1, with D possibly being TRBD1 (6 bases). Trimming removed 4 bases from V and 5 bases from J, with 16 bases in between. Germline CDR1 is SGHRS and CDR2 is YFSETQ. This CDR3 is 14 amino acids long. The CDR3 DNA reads TGCGCCAGCAGCCCCCCTGACAGGCCCCACGAGCAGTACTTC. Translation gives CASSPPDRPHEQYF.

The chain's CDR3 is CAWIGNQETQYF. Written as DNA, the CDR3 is TGTGCCTGGATAGGGAACCAAGAGACCCAGTACTTC. V gene TRBV30 combines with J gene TRBJ2-5, with unresolved D. This CDR3 is 12 amino acids long. Trimming shortened V by 4 bases and J by 0 bases, and 6 bases separated the two germline ends. CDR1 and CDR2 from the germline V gene are GTSNPN and SVGIG (reference sequence).

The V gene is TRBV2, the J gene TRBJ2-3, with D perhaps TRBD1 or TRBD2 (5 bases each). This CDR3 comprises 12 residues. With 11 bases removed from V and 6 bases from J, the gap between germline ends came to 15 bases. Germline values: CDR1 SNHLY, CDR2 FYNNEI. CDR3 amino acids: CAAARGQDTQYF. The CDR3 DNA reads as TGTGCCGCAGCCCGGGGCCAGGATACGCAGTATTTT.

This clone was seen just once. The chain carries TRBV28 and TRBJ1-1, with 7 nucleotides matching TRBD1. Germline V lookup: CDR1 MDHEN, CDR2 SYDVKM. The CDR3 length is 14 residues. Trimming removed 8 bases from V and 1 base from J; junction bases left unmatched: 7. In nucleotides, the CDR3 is TGTGCCAGCGTCTTACAGGGGACGAACACTGAAGCTTTCTTT. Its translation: CASVLQGTNTEAFF.